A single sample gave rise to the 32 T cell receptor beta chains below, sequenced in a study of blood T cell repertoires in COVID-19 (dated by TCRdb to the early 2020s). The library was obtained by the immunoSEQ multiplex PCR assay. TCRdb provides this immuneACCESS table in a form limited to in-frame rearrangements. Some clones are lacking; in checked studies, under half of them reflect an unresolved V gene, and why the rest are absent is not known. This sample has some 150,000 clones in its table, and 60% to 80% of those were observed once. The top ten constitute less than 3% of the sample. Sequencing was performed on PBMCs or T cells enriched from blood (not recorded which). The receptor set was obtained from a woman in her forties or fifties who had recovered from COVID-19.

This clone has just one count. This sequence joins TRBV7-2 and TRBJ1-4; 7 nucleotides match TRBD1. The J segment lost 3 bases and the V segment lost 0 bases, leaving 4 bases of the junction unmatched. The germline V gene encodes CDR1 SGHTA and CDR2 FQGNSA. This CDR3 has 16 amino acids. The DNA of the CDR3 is TGTGCCAGCAGCTTAGCTAAGGGGACAGCTAATGAAAAACTGTTTTTT. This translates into CASSLAKGTANEKLFF.

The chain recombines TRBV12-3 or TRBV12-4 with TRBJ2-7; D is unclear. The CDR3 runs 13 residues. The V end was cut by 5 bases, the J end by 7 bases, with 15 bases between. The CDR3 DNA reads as TGTGCCAGCAGTCCGCCCCTTCTGGAGGAGCAGTACTTC. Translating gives CASSPPLLEEQYF.

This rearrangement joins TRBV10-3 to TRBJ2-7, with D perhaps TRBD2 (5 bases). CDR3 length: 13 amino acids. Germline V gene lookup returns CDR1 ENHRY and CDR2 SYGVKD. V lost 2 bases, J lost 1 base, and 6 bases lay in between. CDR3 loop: CAISETGSYEQYF. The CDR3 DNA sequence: TGTGCCATCAGTGAGACGGGATCCTACGAGCAGTACTTC.

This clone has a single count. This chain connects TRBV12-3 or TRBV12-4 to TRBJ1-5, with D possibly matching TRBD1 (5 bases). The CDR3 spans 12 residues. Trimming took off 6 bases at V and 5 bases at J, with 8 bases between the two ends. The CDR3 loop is CASRKQDQPQHF. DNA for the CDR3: TGTGCCAGCAGAAAACAGGATCAGCCCCAGCATTTT.

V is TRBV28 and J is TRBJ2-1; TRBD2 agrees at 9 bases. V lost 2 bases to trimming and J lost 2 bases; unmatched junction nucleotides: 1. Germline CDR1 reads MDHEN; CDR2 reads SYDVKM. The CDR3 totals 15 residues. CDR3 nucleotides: TGTGCCAGCAGTTTAGCGGGAGGGCCCTACAATGAGCAGTTCTTC. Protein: CASSLAGGPYNEQFF.

DNA for the CDR3: TGTGCCAGCAGCCCGCCGGGGACAGGACTAAATGCTGAGCAGTTCTTC. Protein: CASSPPGTGLNAEQFF. The chain is built from TRBV7-9 and TRBJ2-1, with 8 bases aligning to TRBD1. This CDR3 is 16 amino acids long. Germline CDR1 is SEHNR and CDR2 is FQNEAQ (reference sequence). V lost 5 bases and J lost 9; bases outside the gene matches: 15.

This chain's CDR3 is CASSEERNRSNQPQHF. The DNA of the CDR3 is TGTGCCAGCAGTGAAGAAAGGAACAGAAGCAATCAGCCCCAGCATTTT. V gene TRBV2 combines with J gene TRBJ1-5; D ambiguous. This CDR3 has 16 residues. V was cut by 1 base and J by 1 base, with 11 bases left in between. The germline gives CDR1 SNHLY, CDR2 FYNNEI.

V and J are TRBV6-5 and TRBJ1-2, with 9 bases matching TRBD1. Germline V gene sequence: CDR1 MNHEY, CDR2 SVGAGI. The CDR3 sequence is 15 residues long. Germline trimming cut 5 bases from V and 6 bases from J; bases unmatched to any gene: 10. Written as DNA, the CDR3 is TGTGCCAGCAGTCCCCCGGACAGGGGCGCAGATGGCTACACCTTC. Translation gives CASSPPDRGADGYTF.

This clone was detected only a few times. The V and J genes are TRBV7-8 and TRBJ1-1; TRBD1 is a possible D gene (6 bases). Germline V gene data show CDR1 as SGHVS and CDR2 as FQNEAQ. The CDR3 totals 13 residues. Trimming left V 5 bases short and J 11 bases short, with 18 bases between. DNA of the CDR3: TGTGCCAGCAGCACCGGGGGGGGCCGAGGGGCTTTCTTT. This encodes CASSTGGGRGAFF.

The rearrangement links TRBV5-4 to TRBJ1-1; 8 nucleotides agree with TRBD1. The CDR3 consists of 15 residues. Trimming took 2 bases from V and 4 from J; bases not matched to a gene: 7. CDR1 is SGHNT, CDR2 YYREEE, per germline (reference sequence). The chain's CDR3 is CASSLGQGSGTEAFF. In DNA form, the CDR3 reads TGTGCCAGCAGCTTAGGACAGGGTTCGGGCACTGAAGCTTTCTTT.

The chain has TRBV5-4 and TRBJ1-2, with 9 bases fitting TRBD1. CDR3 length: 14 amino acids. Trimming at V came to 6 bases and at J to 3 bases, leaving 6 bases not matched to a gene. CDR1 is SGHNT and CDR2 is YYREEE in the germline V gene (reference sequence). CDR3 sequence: CASTNRGRDYGYTF. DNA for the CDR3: TGTGCCAGCACCAACAGGGGGCGGGACTATGGCTACACCTTC.

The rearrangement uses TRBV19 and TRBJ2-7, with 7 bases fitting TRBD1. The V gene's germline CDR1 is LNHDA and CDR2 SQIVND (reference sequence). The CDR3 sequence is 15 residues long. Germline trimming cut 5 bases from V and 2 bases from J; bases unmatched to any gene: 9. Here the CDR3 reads CASSPPGQTPYEQYF. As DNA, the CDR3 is TGTGCCAGTAGTCCTCCGGGACAGACCCCCTACGAGCAGTACTTC.

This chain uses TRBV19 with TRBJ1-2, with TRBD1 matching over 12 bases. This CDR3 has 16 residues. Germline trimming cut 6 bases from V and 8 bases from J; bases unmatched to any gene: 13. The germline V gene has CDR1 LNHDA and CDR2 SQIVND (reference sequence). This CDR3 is CASRLQGGQGAPGYTF. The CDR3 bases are TGTGCCAGTAGACTACAGGGGGGACAGGGGGCGCCCGGCTACACCTTC. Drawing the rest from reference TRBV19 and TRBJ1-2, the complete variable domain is DGGITQSPKYLFRKEGQNVTLSCEQNLNHDAMYWYRQDPGQGLRLIYYSQIVNDFQKGDIAEGYSVSREKKESFPLTVTSAQKNPTAFYLCASRLQGGQGAPGYTFGSGTRLTVV.

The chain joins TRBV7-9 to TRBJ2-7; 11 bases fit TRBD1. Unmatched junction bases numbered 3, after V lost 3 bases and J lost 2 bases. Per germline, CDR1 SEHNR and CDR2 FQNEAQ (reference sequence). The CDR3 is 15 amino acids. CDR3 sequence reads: CASSFPGQGAYEQYF. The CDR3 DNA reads TGTGCCAGCAGCTTCCCGGGACAGGGGGCCTACGAGCAGTACTTC.

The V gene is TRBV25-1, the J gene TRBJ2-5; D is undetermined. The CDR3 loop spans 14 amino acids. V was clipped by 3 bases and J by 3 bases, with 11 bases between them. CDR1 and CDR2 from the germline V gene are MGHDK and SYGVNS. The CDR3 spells CASSERPVKETQYF. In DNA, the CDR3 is TGTGCCAGCAGTGAGAGGCCGGTAAAAGAGACCCAGTACTTC. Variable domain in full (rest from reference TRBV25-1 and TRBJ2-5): EADIYQTPRYLVIGTGKKITLECSQTMGHDKMYWYQQDPGMELHLIHYSYGVNSTEKGDLSSESTVSRIRTEHFPLTLESARPSHTSQYLCASSERPVKETQYFGPGTRLLVL.

CDR3 nucleotide sequence: TGTGCCAGCAGCTTGTTAGGGGGCGGGGTTAGGATGAACACTGAAGCTTTCTTT. This codes for CASSLLGGGVRMNTEAFF. This chain links TRBV5-6 with TRBJ1-1, with 7 bases fitting TRBD1. Germline V gene lookup returns CDR1 SGHDT and CDR2 YYEEEE. Germline trimming cut 1 base from V and 0 bases from J; bases unmatched to any gene: 12. The CDR3 has 18 residues.

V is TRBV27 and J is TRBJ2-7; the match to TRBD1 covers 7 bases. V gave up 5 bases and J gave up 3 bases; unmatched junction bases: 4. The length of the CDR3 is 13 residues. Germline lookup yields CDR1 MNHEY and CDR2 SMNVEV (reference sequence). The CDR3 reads CASSLRDSYEQYF. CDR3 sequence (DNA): TGTGCCAGCAGTCTAAGGGACAGCTACGAGCAGTACTTC.

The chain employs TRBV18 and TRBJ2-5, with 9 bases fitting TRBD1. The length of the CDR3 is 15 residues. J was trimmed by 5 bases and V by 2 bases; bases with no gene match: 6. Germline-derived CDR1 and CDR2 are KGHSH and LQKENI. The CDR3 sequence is CASSPIGQGRETQYF. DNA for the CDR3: TGTGCCAGCTCACCAATTGGACAGGGGCGGGAGACCCAGTACTTC.

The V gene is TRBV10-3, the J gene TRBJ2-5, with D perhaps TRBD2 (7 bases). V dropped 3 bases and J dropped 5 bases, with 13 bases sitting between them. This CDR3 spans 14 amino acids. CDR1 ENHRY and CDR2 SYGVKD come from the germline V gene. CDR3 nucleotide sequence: TGTGCCATCAGTGATCGGGGGGCCCTGGAGACCCAGTACTTC. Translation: CAISDRGALETQYF.

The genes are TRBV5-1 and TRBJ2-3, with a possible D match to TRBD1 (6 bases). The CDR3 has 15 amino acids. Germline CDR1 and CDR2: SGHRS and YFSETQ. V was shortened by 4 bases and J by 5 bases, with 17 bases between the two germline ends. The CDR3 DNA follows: TGCGCCAGCAGCCTGGACAGTCCCGTCAGAGATACGCAGTATTTT. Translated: CASSLDSPVRDTQYF. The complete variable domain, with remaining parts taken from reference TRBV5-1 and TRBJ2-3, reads KAGVTQTPRYLIKTRGQQVTLSCSPISGHRSVSWYQQTPGQGLQFLFEYFSETQRNKGNFPGRFSGRQFSNSRSEMNVSTLELGDSALYLCASSLDSPVRDTQYFGPGTRLTVL.

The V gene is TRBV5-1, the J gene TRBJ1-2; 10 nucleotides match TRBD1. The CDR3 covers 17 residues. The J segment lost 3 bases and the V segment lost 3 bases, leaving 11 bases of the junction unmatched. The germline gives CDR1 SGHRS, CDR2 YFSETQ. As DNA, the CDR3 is TGCGCCAGCAGCTCAAAAACCGGGACAGGGGATGACTATGGCTACACCTTC. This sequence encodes CASSSKTGTGDDYGYTF.

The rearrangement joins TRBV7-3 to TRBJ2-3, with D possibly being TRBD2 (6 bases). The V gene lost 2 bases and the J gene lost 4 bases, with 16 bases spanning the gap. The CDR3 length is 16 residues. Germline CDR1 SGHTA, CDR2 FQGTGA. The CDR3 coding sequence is TGTGCCAGCAGCTTACGAGGCGGGAAAGGCGCAGATACGCAGTATTTT. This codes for CASSLRGGKGADTQYF.

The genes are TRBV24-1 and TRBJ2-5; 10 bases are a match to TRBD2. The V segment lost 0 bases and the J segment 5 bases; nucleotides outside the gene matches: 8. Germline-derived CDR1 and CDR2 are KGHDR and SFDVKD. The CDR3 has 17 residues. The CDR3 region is CATSDLGAGGPGETQYF. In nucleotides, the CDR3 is TGTGCCACCAGTGATTTGGGAGCGGGAGGGCCCGGGGAGACCCAGTACTTC.

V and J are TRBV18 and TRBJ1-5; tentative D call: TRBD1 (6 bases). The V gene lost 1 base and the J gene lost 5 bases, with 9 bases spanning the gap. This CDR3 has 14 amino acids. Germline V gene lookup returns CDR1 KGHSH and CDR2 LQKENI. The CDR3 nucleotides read TGTGCCAGCTCACCACGGGAGGGGGATCAGCCCCAGCATTTT. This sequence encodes CASSPREGDQPQHF.

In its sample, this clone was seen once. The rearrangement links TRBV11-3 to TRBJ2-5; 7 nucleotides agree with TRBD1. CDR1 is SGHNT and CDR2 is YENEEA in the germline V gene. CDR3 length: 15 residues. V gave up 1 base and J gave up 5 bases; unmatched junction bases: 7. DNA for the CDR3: TGTGCCAGCAGCTTAGGGGACAGACGAACGGAGACCCAGTACTTC. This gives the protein CASSLGDRRTETQYF.

The CDR3 protein is CASSSNQRPPSPLHF. The CDR3 DNA sequence: TGTGCCAGCAGCTCTAATCAGCGGCCTCCCTCACCCCTCCACTTT. The chain couples TRBV7-9 to TRBJ1-6; D remains unclear. Looked up from germline, CDR1 is SEHNR and CDR2 is FQNEAQ (reference sequence). This CDR3 region has 15 residues. V lost 4 bases to trimming and J lost 10 bases, with 17 bases between them.

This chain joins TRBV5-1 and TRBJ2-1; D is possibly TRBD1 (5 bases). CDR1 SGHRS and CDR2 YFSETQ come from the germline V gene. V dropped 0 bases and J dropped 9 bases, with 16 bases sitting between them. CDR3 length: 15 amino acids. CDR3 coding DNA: TGCGCCAGCAGCTTGGCCTCGGGCAGGGCCAGTGAGCAGTTCTTC. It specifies CASSLASGRASEQFF. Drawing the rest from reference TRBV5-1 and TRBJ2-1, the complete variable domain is KAGVTQTPRYLIKTRGQQVTLSCSPISGHRSVSWYQQTPGQGLQFLFEYFSETQRNKGNFPGRFSGRQFSNSRSEMNVSTLELGDSALYLCASSLASGRASEQFFGPGTRLTVL.

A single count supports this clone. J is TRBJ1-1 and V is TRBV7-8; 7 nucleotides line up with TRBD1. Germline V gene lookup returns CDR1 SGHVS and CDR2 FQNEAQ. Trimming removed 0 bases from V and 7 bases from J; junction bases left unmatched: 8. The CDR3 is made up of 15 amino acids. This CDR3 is CASSLAGRGFGEAFF. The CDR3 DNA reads TGTGCCAGCAGCTTAGCGGGCAGGGGGTTCGGTGAAGCTTTCTTT.

The chain's CDR3 is CASSGGTGYNNSPLHF. CDR3 in DNA: TGTGCCAGCAGCGGGGGGACAGGGTATAATAATTCACCCCTCCACTTT. This chain links TRBV2 with TRBJ1-6, with 9 bases matching TRBD1. The V gene's germline CDR1 is SNHLY and CDR2 FYNNEI. This CDR3 contains 16 residues. V gave up 6 bases and J gave up 5 bases; unmatched junction bases: 8.

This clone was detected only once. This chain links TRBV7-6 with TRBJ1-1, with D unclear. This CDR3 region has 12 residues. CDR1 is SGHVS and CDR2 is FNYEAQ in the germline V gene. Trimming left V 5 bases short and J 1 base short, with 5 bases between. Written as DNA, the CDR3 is TGTGCCAGCAGCGCGAAGAACACTGAAGCTTTCTTT. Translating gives CASSAKNTEAFF.

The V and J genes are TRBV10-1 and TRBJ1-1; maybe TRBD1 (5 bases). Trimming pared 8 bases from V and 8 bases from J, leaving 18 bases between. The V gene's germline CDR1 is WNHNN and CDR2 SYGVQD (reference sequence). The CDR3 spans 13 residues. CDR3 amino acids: CASCESRAREAFF. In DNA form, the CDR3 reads TGCGCCAGCTGCGAGAGCAGGGCGAGGGAAGCTTTCTTT.

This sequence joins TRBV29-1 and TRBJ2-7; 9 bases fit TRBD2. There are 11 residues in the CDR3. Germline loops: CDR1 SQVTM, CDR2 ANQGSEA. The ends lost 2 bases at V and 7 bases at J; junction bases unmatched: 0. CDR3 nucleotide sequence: TGCAGCGTTGAACTAGCGGGAGAGCAGTACTTC. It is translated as CSVELAGEQYF.